There are a few counts of the clone carrying this T cell receptor beta chain. Its antigen is currently unknown. Trimming took 6 bases from V and 7 from J; bases not matched to a gene: 18. Germline V gene sequence: CDR1 SNHLY, CDR2 FYNNEI. The CDR3 consists of 16 residues. Assay: immunoSEQ multiplex PCR; the TCRdb copy retains only in-frame clones and omits some. The sample lists approximately 100,000 clones, around 87% occurring once. This record comes from a study of T cell responses to AZD1222 COVID-19 vaccine. Findings and limits, study-wide: Repertoire collection took place solely once the T cell response had peaked.

This chain uses TRBV2 with TRBJ2-7; TRBD2 matches 7 bases. Sequenced material: peripheral blood, taken 28 days after the second AZD1222 dose. This clonotype was sampled from an adult who received the AZD1222 COVID-19 vaccine. CDR3 coding DNA: TGTGCCAGCAGAACCCGGGAGGCGGGAGCGCCTCGGGAGCAGTACTTC. Translation gives CASRTREAGAPREQYF.